What follows describes a single T cell receptor (beta chain). Its antigen has not been determined. Per-base quality was not reported, and no clone a single base away is much larger than it. This sample was included in a study of spatial heterogeneity in lung cancer (dated by TCRdb to 2018 to 2020). A note on the overall study: Beta-chain transcripts were consistently detected in greater numbers than alpha-chain transcripts, which likely reflects a higher abundance of beta-chain transcripts. In the raw uncorrected reads, each unique combination of TCR and UMI appeared more than ten times on average. In non-small cell lung cancer, the study made a quantitative comparison of TCR alpha and beta repertoires among multiple tumor regions, matched nontumor lung and blood. TCR repertoire features were related to nonsynonymous mutation counts determined by whole-exome sequencing of tumor tissue. Both alpha and beta chains were TCR-sequenced in samples taken at surgery, namely 220 tumor regions, fewer than 85 matched nontumor lung samples and about 54 PBMC samples.

The investigation overall reported the following: Confirming at a functional level the hypothesis that regional TCRs recognize regional mutations was considered to require additional single-cell paired TCR alpha and beta sequencing. Ubiquitous expanded tumor TCRs were found in blood more often at tumor resection than at routine follow-up.

In light of the paper, this sample's time point label describes: sample taken at primary tumor resection. TCR sequencing used whole RNA extracted from tumor and nontumor lung tissue, or from cryopreserved PBMC samples, without cell sorting. Donors were some 78 patients with early-stage, untreated non-small cell lung cancer from the lung TRACERx cohort. A patient was chosen for TCR sequencing only when enough RNA was available from at least two tumor regions. The germline ends are 21 bases apart after V is trimmed by 7 bases and J by 5 bases. From the cysteine through the phenylalanine, the CDR3 covers 16 amino acids. The read is trimmed to its CDR3 DNA, 48 bases read in frame from base 1. Per the germline V gene, MNHNS is the CDR1 and SASEGT is the CDR2. The library was produced with 5' RACE. The sequencer listed for this sample is NextSeq 500. In the TCR library protocol, a unique molecular identifier was attached to each TCR cDNA molecule so that PCR and sequencing errors could be corrected. As for the authors' bioinformatics: TCR identification, UMI-based error correction and CDR3 extraction were all carried out with Decombinator tools. TCRs above a frequency of 2 per 1,000, corresponding to the top 1% of the tumor frequency distribution, were defined as expanded. Renyi diversity was computed with the R vegan package after each repertoire had been subsampled 100 times to 5,000 TCRs. To build CDR3 similarity networks, amino acid triplet string-kernel similarity was used, and CDR3s were connected when their pairwise similarity was above 0.82. TCRdb handled the public reads itself, with Q25 trimming in fastp and clone calling in MiXCR, and kept productive beta chains. CDR3 protein sequences are deduplicated, and each keeps its most common genes and DNA. The V and J calls here are based on TCRdb, not the publication. The sample contains tens of thousands of distinct CDR3 sequences, approximately 12% of them found a single time. The ten biggest clones cover 4.6% of the sample.

Sample: PBMCs, taken at surgery. This TCR derives from a male donor with early-stage non-small cell lung cancer. Recombination connected TRBV6-1 to TRBJ1-5, with no confident D gene call. The CDR3 reads CASTTKGPREDQPQHF. In nucleotide form, the sequence is TGTGCCAGCACCACAAAAGGCCCCCGAGAGGATCAGCCCCAGCATTTT.